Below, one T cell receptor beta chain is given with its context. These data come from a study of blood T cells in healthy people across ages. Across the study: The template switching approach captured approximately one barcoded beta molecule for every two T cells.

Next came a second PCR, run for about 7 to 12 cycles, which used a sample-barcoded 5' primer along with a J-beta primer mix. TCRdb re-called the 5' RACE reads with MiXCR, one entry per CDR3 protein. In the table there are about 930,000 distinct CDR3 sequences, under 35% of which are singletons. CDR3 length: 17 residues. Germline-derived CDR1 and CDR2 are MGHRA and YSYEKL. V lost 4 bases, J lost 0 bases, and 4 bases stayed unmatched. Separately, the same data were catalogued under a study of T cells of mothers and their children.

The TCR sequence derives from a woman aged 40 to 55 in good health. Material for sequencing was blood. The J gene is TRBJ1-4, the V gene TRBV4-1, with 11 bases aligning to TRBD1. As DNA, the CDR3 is TGCGCCAGCAGCCGACGGGACAGGGGGGCAACTAATGAAAAACTGTTTTTT. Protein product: CASSRRDRGATNEKLFF.